The clone carrying this T cell receptor beta chain was counted once. What it binds is unknown. The PCR ran on 60 Vbeta and 13 Jbeta primers. The repertoire was sequenced with immunoSEQ multiplex PCR; TCRdb's copy has only in-frame clones and lacks some. The table shows more than 110,000 clones, with roughly three quarters occurring only once. Despite likely unrecorded immune exposures, the donors were nominally healthy at the time of sampling. The V gene's germline CDR1 is SGHNT and CDR2 YYREEE (reference sequence). The CDR3 covers 14 residues. After removal of 5 bases from V and 7 bases from J, the junction contained 11 bases not matched to a gene. This sample was included in a study of cytomegalovirus exposure and HLA in healthy donors. Broader study findings: TCR beta sequences reportedly predicted most subjects' HLA-A and HLA-B alleles accurately. According to the study, approximately 150 TCR beta chains were cytomegalovirus-associated.

The gene calls are TRBV5-4 and TRBJ1-2; 7 bases line up with TRBD1. This receptor was taken from a male donor in good health and CMV-seronegative. The sample consisted of PBMCs. The chain's CDR3 is CASSSGQQTSGYTF. The CDR3 DNA sequence: TGTGCCAGCAGTTCGGGACAGCAAACGTCTGGCTACACCTTC.